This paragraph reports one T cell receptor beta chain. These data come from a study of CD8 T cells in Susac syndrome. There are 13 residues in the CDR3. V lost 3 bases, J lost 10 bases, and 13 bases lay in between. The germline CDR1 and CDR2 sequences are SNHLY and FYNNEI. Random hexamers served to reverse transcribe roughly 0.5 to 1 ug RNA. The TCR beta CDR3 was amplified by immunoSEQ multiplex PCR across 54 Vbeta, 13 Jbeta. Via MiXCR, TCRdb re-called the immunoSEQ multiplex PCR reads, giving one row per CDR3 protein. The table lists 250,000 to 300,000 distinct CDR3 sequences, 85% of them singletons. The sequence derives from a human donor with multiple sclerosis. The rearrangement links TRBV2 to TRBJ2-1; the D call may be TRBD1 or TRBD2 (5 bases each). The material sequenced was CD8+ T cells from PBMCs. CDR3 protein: CASSEIGRDEQFF. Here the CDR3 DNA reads TGTGCCAGCAGTGAGATTGGTCGGGACGAGCAGTTCTTC.